The next 28 T cell receptor beta chains were all read from a single sample in a study of T-cell reconstitution after alpha-beta-depleted transplantation in children listed by TCRdb under 2016. In the paper's terms, the treatment or condition label means: allogeneic hematopoietic cell transplantation with graft depleted of TCRalphabeta T cells and CD19 B cells. The library was prepared using PCR. The data were produced on an Illumina HiSeq 2500. To normalize quantification of the TCRbeta repertoire, the TCR libraries were built with molecular barcoding that relied on unique molecular identifiers. The public reads were reanalyzed by TCRdb: fastp trimming at Q25, MiXCR alignment, in-frame beta chains only. Identical CDR3 protein sequences are pooled into one entry, listed with their most common genes and DNA. The sample table shows around 200,000 distinct CDR3 sequences, and approximately 8.4% are seen once. The top ten clones comprise approximately 40% of the sample.

The material sequenced was PBMCs, mostly from graft donor cells, taken 360 days after TCRalphabeta/CD19-depleted stem cell transplant. The receptors stem from a male patient aged 2-9 years who had a stem cell transplant for acute myeloid leukemia, so the T cells may come from the graft donor.

V and J are TRBV24-1 and TRBJ2-5; weak D call: TRBD2 (6 bases). Germline V gene sequence: CDR1 KGHDR, CDR2 SFDVKD. V was pared by 0 bases and J by 5 bases, with 12 bases between. The CDR3 is made up of 15 amino acids. As DNA, the CDR3 is TGTGCCACCAGTGATTTGCCCCGGGGGAAGGAGACCCAGTACTTC. It translates to CATSDLPRGKETQYF.

This clonotype was seen a few times. The chain combines TRBV7-2 with TRBJ1-1; D possibly corresponds to TRBD1 (5 bases). Trimming took 0 bases from V and 1 from J, leaving 9 bases between them. Germline assignment: CDR1 SGHTA and CDR2 FQGNSA. CDR3 length: 15 residues. This CDR3 reads CASSLAGTGNTEAFF. CDR3 nucleotide sequence: TGTGCCAGCAGCTTAGCTGGGACGGGGAACACTGAAGCTTTCTTT.

The chain is built from TRBV4-1 and TRBJ1-5; possibly TRBD1 for D (6 bases). Germline V CDR1 and CDR2: MGHRA, YSYEKL. CDR3 size: 15 residues. V was clipped by 2 bases and J by 3 bases, with 11 bases between them. For the CDR3, the DNA is TGCGCCAGCAGCCAATGGGGGCAGGCCAATCAGCCCCAGCATTTT. It translates to CASSQWGQANQPQHF.

CDR3 amino acids: CAWSPTRDYGYTF. The CDR3 DNA reads as TGTGCCTGGAGCCCCACCAGGGACTATGGCTACACCTTC. The V call is TRBV30, the J call TRBJ1-2, with D maybe TRBD1 (5 bases). Germline V gene lookup returns CDR1 GTSNPN and CDR2 SVGIG (reference sequence). This CDR3 is built from 13 residues. Trimming left V 3 bases short and J 3 bases short, with 11 bases between.

This chain joins TRBV12-3 or TRBV12-4 and TRBJ2-1, with D unclear. V was shortened by 3 bases and J by 0 bases, with 12 bases between the two germline ends. There are 16 residues in the CDR3. CDR3 loop: CASSFFRESSYNEQFF. DNA for the CDR3: TGTGCCAGCAGTTTTTTCCGAGAGAGCTCCTACAATGAGCAGTTCTTC.

This clonotype came up many times. The rearrangement joins TRBV12-3 or TRBV12-4 to TRBJ2-3; weak D call: TRBD2 (5 bases). Trimming shortened V by 6 bases and J by 5 bases, and 15 bases separated the two germline ends. The length of the CDR3 is 14 residues. CDR3 nucleotides: TGTGCCAGCAGCCTAGCCAGACTGGGAGATACGCAGTATTTT. It is translated as CASSLARLGDTQYF.

The chain employs TRBV24-1 and TRBJ2-3; 7 positions match TRBD1. The length of the CDR3 is 13 residues. V shed 4 bases and J 5 bases; nucleotides not matched to a gene: 2. CDR1 and CDR2 (germline): KGHDR, SFDVKD. In DNA form, the CDR3 reads TGTGCCACCAGTGAAGGGGGCCTAGATACGCAGTATTTT. Its translation is CATSEGGLDTQYF.

In its sample, this clonotype was seen many times. As DNA, the CDR3 is TGTGCCAGCAGCCCACAACCCGGGGAGCAGTTCTTC. Its translation: CASSPQPGEQFF. J is TRBJ2-1 and V is TRBV11-2; D gene uncertain. V dropped 5 bases and J dropped 10 bases, with 12 bases sitting between them. Germline V CDR1 and CDR2: SGHAT, FQNNGV. This CDR3 contains 12 residues.

This clonotype was observed at least ten times. The J gene is TRBJ2-1, the V gene TRBV28; 9 positions match TRBD2. The CDR3 consists of 14 residues. J was trimmed by 9 bases and V by 2 bases; bases with no gene match: 5. Germline V gene sequence: CDR1 MDHEN, CDR2 SYDVKM. CDR3 sequence: CASSLGSGSSEQFF. The CDR3 bases are TGTGCCAGCAGTTTAGGTAGCGGGAGCAGTGAGCAGTTCTTC.

The V call is TRBV5-5, the J call TRBJ1-1; D gene unclear. The germline V gene encodes CDR1 SGHKS and CDR2 YYEKEE (reference sequence). CDR3 length: 14 residues. Trimming stripped 1 base from V and 4 bases from J, with 11 bases between. The CDR3 sequence is CASSLFQVFTEAFF. CDR3 nucleotide sequence: TGTGCCAGCAGCTTGTTCCAGGTATTCACTGAAGCTTTCTTT. Based on the CDR3 plus reference TRBV5-5 and TRBJ1-1, the full variable domain is DAGVTQSPTHLIKTRGQQVTLRCSPISGHKSVSWYQQVLGQGPQFIFQYYEKEERGRGNFPDRFSARQFPNYSSELNVNALLLGDSALYLCASSLFQVFTEAFFGQGTRLTVV.

In this sample, this clonotype turned up many times. The CDR3 loop reads CAISATTDQPQHF. In DNA form, the CDR3 reads TGTGCCATCAGTGCCACTACAGATCAGCCCCAGCATTTT. The rearrangement joins TRBV10-3 to TRBJ1-5; D not resolved. Between the trimmed V and J ends, which lost 4 bases and 5 bases, there was a span of 9 bases. Germline V gene data show CDR1 as ENHRY and CDR2 as SYGVKD. This CDR3 has 13 residues.

This clonotype was observed a handful of times. The chain recombines TRBV7-6 with TRBJ2-4; 7 nucleotides line up with TRBD1. J gave up 4 bases and V 5 bases, and 5 bases lay outside the gene matches. The germline V gene encodes CDR1 SGHVS and CDR2 FNYEAQ. The CDR3 runs 14 residues. The DNA of the CDR3 is TGTGCCAGCAGCCCAACGACAGGGAAAAACATTCAGTACTTC. The encoded protein is CASSPTTGKNIQYF.

This chain connects TRBV12-3 or TRBV12-4 to TRBJ1-3; D is perhaps TRBD1 (5 bases). The V end lost 4 bases, the J end lost 5 bases, and 12 bases lay between the germline ends. The CDR3 consists of 14 residues. CDR3 coding DNA: TGTGCCAGCAGTTCCGCCCCAGGGAGAAACACCATATATTTT. Its translation: CASSSAPGRNTIYF.

Only a few counts were recorded for this clonotype. The genes are TRBV12-3 or TRBV12-4 and TRBJ2-7; 11 nucleotides line up with TRBD2. After removal of 5 bases from V and 5 bases from J, the junction contained 17 bases not matched to a gene. CDR3 length: 18 amino acids. In nucleotides, the CDR3 is TGTGCCAGCAGTCTTCTTACTAGCGGGAGAACCTTTGGACACGAGCAGTACTTC. Protein: CASSLLTSGRTFGHEQYF.

This clonotype was picked up a small number of times. The chain uses TRBV12-3 or TRBV12-4 and TRBJ2-1; perhaps TRBD1 as D (6 bases). Trimming cost V 3 bases and J 5 bases, with 11 bases left between them. The CDR3 has 14 amino acids. The CDR3 DNA reads TGTGCCAGCAGTTTGAGGGACACCAACAATGAGCAGTTCTTC. Protein product: CASSLRDTNNEQFF.

This clonotype was detected a few times. The chain combines TRBV7-8 with TRBJ2-7; possible D gene TRBD1, 6 bases. The CDR3 loop spans 14 amino acids. The V end lost 1 base, the J end lost 6 bases, and 13 bases lay between the germline ends. In germline, CDR1 is SGHVS, CDR2 FQNEAQ. The DNA for the CDR3 is TGTGCCAGCAGCTTAGTGCAGGGGTTGGGCGAGCAGTACGTC. Amino acid sequence: CASSLVQGLGEQYV.

The CDR3 here is CASSLTGGGNYGYTF. The CDR3 DNA sequence: TGTGCCAGCAGCTTGACAGGAGGGGGAAACTATGGCTACACCTTC. The rearrangement uses TRBV3-1 and TRBJ1-2, with D possibly TRBD1 on 6 matching bases. The CDR3 covers 15 residues. Per germline, CDR1 LGHDT and CDR2 YNNKEL (reference sequence). V was pared by 5 bases and J by 2 bases, with 15 bases between.

This chain joins TRBV7-6 and TRBJ2-1; perhaps TRBD1 as D (6 bases). CDR3 length equals 16 residues. Deletions cut 6 bases from V and 1 base from J, with 16 bases between. CDR1 and CDR2 (germline): SGHVS, FNYEAQ. CDR3 bases: TGTGCCAGCAGTTCCTACTCACAGGGTTCCTACAATGAGCAGTTCTTC. Amino acids: CASSSYSQGSYNEQFF.

This clonotype was counted many times. The chain joins TRBV6-4 to TRBJ2-5; no clear D. The CDR3 is 10 amino acids. Germline loops: CDR1 MRHNA, CDR2 SNTAGT. Trimming cost V 7 bases and J 1 base, with 1 base left between them. CDR3 residues: CASTQETQYF. CDR3 bases: TGTGCCAGCACCCAAGAGACCCAGTACTTC.

The chain carries TRBV6-2 or TRBV6-3 and TRBJ2-1; tentative D call: TRBD2 (6 bases). The CDR3 runs to 15 residues. Deletions cut 0 bases from V and 7 bases from J, with 13 bases between. In germline, CDR1 is MNHEY, CDR2 SVGEGT. The CDR3 DNA sequence: TGTGCCAGCAGTTACTCCCGGGACTGGATGAATGAGCAGTTCTTC. Translation gives CASSYSRDWMNEQFF.

This clonotype showed up many times. CDR3 in DNA: TGCAGTGCCCTCCTGACTAGCGCAGATACGCAGTATTTT. Translation: CSALLTSADTQYF. The chain carries TRBV20-1 and TRBJ2-3, with TRBD2 identical over 8 bases. This CDR3 contains 13 residues. Germline V CDR1 and CDR2: DFQATT, SNEGSKA (reference sequence). V lost 6 bases to trimming and J lost 4 bases; unmatched junction nucleotides: 6.

The sample holds a few counts of this clonotype. The V and J genes are TRBV5-6 and TRBJ2-1, with D hard to call. Trimming pared 4 bases from V and 7 bases from J, leaving 15 bases between. Germline loops: CDR1 SGHDT, CDR2 YYEEEE. The CDR3 runs to 14 residues. In DNA form, the CDR3 reads TGTGCCAGCAGCGCGACACCCTTGGAGAATGAGCAGTTCTTC. Its protein product is CASSATPLENEQFF.

The chain uses TRBV7-9 and TRBJ1-1; 10 nucleotides line up with TRBD1. CDR1 and CDR2 (germline): SEHNR, FQNEAQ (reference sequence). J gave up 6 bases and V 6 bases, and 4 bases lay outside the gene matches. The CDR3 runs to 13 residues. CDR3 in DNA: TGTGCCAGCAGTCGGGACAGGGGTTCTGAAGCTTTCTTT. Amino acid sequence: CASSRDRGSEAFF.

This chain links TRBV20-1 with TRBJ2-5, with TRBD2 as a possible D gene (5 bases). V was cut by 1 base and J by 2 bases, with 20 bases left in between. CDR3 length: 17 residues. CDR1 is DFQATT and CDR2 is SNEGSKA in the germline V gene (reference sequence). The CDR3 DNA reads as TGCAGTGCTAGAGGGGGTAGACTAACCATCAGACAAGAGACCCAGTACTTC. It encodes CSARGGRLTIRQETQYF.

This clonotype was picked up many times. The CDR3: CASSLWTTYEQYF. Written as DNA, the CDR3 is TGTGCCAGCAGCCTCTGGACTACATACGAGCAGTACTTC. This chain connects TRBV12-3 or TRBV12-4 to TRBJ2-7, with D maybe TRBD2 (6 bases). The germline V and J ends were trimmed by 6 bases and 4 bases, with 13 bases remaining between them. The CDR3 runs 13 residues.

This clonotype has just a few counts. The V gene is TRBV5-1, the J gene TRBJ1-1; D remains ambiguous. Looked up from germline, CDR1 is SGHRS and CDR2 is YFSETQ. Trimming took off 4 bases at V and 8 bases at J, with 9 bases between the two ends. This CDR3 has 11 residues. CDR3 sequence reads: CASSAGSEAFF. The CDR3, as DNA: TGCGCCAGCAGCGCTGGAAGCGAAGCTTTCTTT.

V gene TRBV12-3 or TRBV12-4 combines with J gene TRBJ2-5; 7 positions agree with TRBD2. With 5 bases clipped from V and 2 bases from J, the junction kept 11 bases outside the gene matches. CDR3 size: 16 residues. The CDR3 is CASSASGAGKQETQYF. The CDR3 DNA reads as TGTGCCAGCAGTGCCAGTGGAGCGGGGAAGCAAGAGACCCAGTACTTC.

The chain recombines TRBV7-2 with TRBJ2-7, with 7 nucleotides matching TRBD1. CDR1 and CDR2 from the germline V gene are SGHTA and FQGNSA. The trim removed 5 bases at V and 5 bases at J, leaving 12 bases unmatched. This CDR3 region has 15 residues. The CDR3 DNA sequence: TGTGCCAGCAGCCCATCTGGACAGGTAAAGAACGAGCAGTACTTC. Protein: CASSPSGQVKNEQYF.